The source of this TCR beta chain is a study of HIV-infected children after antiretroviral therapy interruption. General observations from the study: Shared-triplet CDR3 clusters increased after treatment interruption in a few patients, significant only when one outlier was excluded. Naive CD4+ sequences overlapped less between time points once interruption began.

A 3' RACE protocol on RNA, with unique molecular identifiers, produced the TCR library. From the 3' RACE reads, TCRdb called clonotypes with MiXCR, one entry per CDR3 protein. The top ten hold roughly 13% of the sample, which has fewer than 7,500 distinct CDR3 sequences, approximately 16% seen once. To note about this clonotype: Its antigen is as yet unknown.

Treatment in this sample: PENTA 11 planned treatment interruption arm or continuous ART arm. Participants had taken at least three-drug ART for at least 24 weeks. This material consisted of CD45RO+ CD8+ T cells from PBMCs, pooled from several time points, taken from a donor given antiretroviral therapy, either interrupted or continuous. The subset denotes: memory CD8+ CD45RO+ CD45RA- T cells. The receptor comes from a pool of human donors with HIV.

DNA of the CDR3: TGTGCCAGCAGCGTAGGTCTTACTAGCGGGAGGTTGGGTAAAGAGACCCAGTACTTC. The encoded protein is CASSVGLTSGRLGKETQYF. The genes are TRBV9 and TRBJ2-5; 12 bases match TRBD2. The CDR3 is made up of 19 amino acids. Germline CDR1 and CDR2: SGDLS and YYNGEE. V lost 0 bases and J lost 3; bases outside the gene matches: 12.